Below, one T cell receptor (beta chain) is given with its context. Its antigen is as yet unknown. The source of the sample is a study of shared clonotypes between healthy human individuals. CDR1 SGHTA and CDR2 FQGNSA come from the germline V gene. V lost 0 bases and J lost 3, with 6 bases in between. The CDR3 is made up of 14 amino acids. Authors' methods: ImmunoSEQ gave junction-only sequences without quality scores, so filtering differed. The table came from immunoSEQ multiplex PCR; TCRdb's copy has only in-frame clones and leaves some out. The DNA was the basis for D and trimming; V, J and clone size are from that table. The table has roughly 1,000,000 clones, approximately 78% seen once. General study results and limits: Depth was large, yet rarefaction showed that sorted-subset sequencing was incomplete. Clonotype sharing among donors, it was expected, would be affected by sequencing depth. Among the subsets, naive ones generally showed larger estimated richness than memory ones.

The specimen sequenced was memory CD4+ T cells from PBMCs. Subset meaning: CD45RA-negative fraction. This receptor was identified in a man between 18 and 35 years old in good health. Some clones in this sample may be carry-over from other donors' samples. The V call is TRBV7-2, the J call TRBJ1-5; no firm D call. For the CDR3, the DNA is TGTGCCAGCAGCTTAGCACAGTCCAATCAGCCCCAGCATTTT. Translating gives CASSLAQSNQPQHF.